This T cell receptor beta chain appears in the sequencing data of a study of post-analysis software for immune sequencing data (dated by TCRdb to about 2015). Study-level background: Relapsing-remitting, secondary progressive and progressive-relapsing multiple sclerosis were recorded as disease courses, and subtype annotation was lacking for some patients. Patient repertoires were compared against around 10 previously published healthy control repertoires from donors aged roughly 6 to 27 years. A subset of samples was prepared in parallel using single-end sample barcoding, then pooled and co-amplified after Illumina adapter ligation. Results the study describes overall, beyond this receptor: Significantly lower normalized Chao1 diversity was found in multiple sclerosis patients than in controls, suggesting substantial peripheral T-cell clonal expansion. Strong co-clustering of samples prepared in the same batch was shown by direct clustering with F measure, prompting a batch-effect correction. Patients showed significantly higher frequencies than controls for five TRBV segments, among them TRBV5-6, TRBV5-1 and TRBV20-1. The multiple sclerosis patient group was slightly younger than the control group.

This clonotype was recorded a few times. The target of this receptor is not known. This may stem from a read error, because a much larger clone lies one nucleotide away. It is unclear where the CDR3 begins or ends on the DNA, so no DNA is shown, and the CDR3 is as TCRdb lists it. In the germline V gene, CDR1 corresponds to SQVTM and CDR2 to ANQGSEA. From the cysteine up to the phenylalanine, the CDR3 has a length of 12 residues. To demonstrate the VDJtools post-analysis software, the study profiled TCR beta repertoires from the peripheral blood of about a dozen young patients with multiple sclerosis. The multiple sclerosis patients were children and adolescents ranging in age from roughly 6 to 15 years. Libraries were constructed by PCR. Sequencing instrument: Illumina HiSeq 2500. Unique molecular identifiers were incorporated into TCR beta cDNA libraries to reduce PCR and sequencing biases. Roughly 0.5 million cDNA molecules were obtained per 1 to 10 million input T cells, so each molecule approximated one T cell. The patient libraries were prepared and sequenced with the same protocol used for the earlier healthy control dataset. Samples belonging to the same batch were prepared together, multiplexed and sequenced on a shared HiSeq lane. Per the original workflow: Raw barcoded reads were processed with MIGEC, and single-read molecular identifier groups were discarded before consensus assembly and CDR3 extraction. Clonotype tables were post-analysed with VDJtools, and diversity was normalized by down-sampling all datasets to the smallest sample size. To correct batch-related cross-sample contamination, repertoire overlap clustering matched CDR3 amino acid sequences but not nucleotide sequences. TCRdb handled the public reads itself, with Q25 trimming in fastp and clone calling in MiXCR, and kept productive beta chains. Each CDR3 protein appears once, grouped with its most common genes and DNA. It is TCRdb's table, rather than the study itself, that gives the V and J calls and clone size. The sample table records about 190,000 distinct CDR3 sequences; about 30% of these occur just once. In total, the top ten clones hold more than 3% of the sample.

This TCR was recovered from a girl aged 2-17 years with multiple sclerosis. Sequenced: blood. This chain joins TRBV29-1 to TRBJ1-2. The CDR3 reads CSVAYGNYGHTF.